This T cell receptor beta chain stems from a study of cytomegalovirus exposure and HLA in healthy donors (dated by TCRdb to about 2017). In terms of the full investigation: In an earlier analysis of 587 of the donors, under 300 Gb of sequence data and 117 million unique TCR beta sequences from 150 million to 200 million T cells were reported. An early release covering just under 650 HLA-typed donors comprised about 310 gigabases of sequencing data and approximately 85 million unique TCR sequences. Of the approximately 400 genotyped donors, 81% fell in the genetic ancestry cluster associated with self-reported Caucasian donors. The study was designed to test whether signatures of past pathogen exposure could be identified by cataloging public T cell receptors. Using immunosequencing, the study profiled T cell repertoires from 666 subjects and related those repertoires to cytomegalovirus serostatus. Along with the roughly 700-subject first cohort, a separate validation cohort of some 130 different subjects was used. High-throughput TCR immunosequencing, statistical association of individual TCRs with disease status, and machine learning were combined to predict cytomegalovirus infection status. To study patterns of TCR occurrence, a later analysis re-analyzed previously published TCR beta repertoires from 666 donors and added high-resolution HLA genotyping. Rather than drawing on any new phenotypic data, the later analysis identified candidate immune exposures from TCR beta sequences and the way those sequences occurred across donors. In an earlier analysis of a few hundred of the donors, high-throughput TCR beta sequencing was used to judge whether each TCR beta V gene segment behaved as functional or pseudogenic. Donor age, sex, ethnicity and CMV serostatus were collected together with the repertoire data. Genome-wide SNP genotypes for about three fifths of the roughly 670 donors were used in a later genetic analysis, which treated that subset as a discovery cohort. Every discovery cohort repertoire had been produced on one sequencing platform. Class I and class II HLA loci were covered by the typing at four-digit resolution. Typing coverage differed by locus: A, B, C, DRB1 and DQB1 were typed in roughly 629-640 donors, DQA1 in about 510, DPA1 in some 610, and DPB1 in approximately 450. A handful of DR-DQ haplotypes were handled as single units for association and clustering because linkage in the cohort was strong. Among under 450 genotyped donors of the cohort, an average of 235,054 unique TCR beta nucleotide sequences were sequenced per donor, around 20% of them non-productive. The study at large found these results: Because counts were too low, roughly 17 rarely observed V segments, including chromosome 9 orphons, were left out of the earlier analysis of several hundred of the donors. For the cohort, immune exposure information was limited to CMV serostatus. Sequencing depth was assumed to be roughly uniform across donors in the presence/absence analyses, though that assumption may not hold. A further reported finding was that TCR beta sequences accurately predicted the HLA-A and HLA-B alleles for most subjects in the first cohort. In a later analysis, TCR association rates were found to vary across HLA loci, with the most associated TCRs seen for DRB1 alleles and the fewest for HLA-C alleles. Three of the identified cytomegalovirus-associated TCR beta chains were confirmed in vitro to be specific for cytomegalovirus antigens. The 87-base-pair reads could not distinguish some IMGT-functional V segments, including TRBV6-2 and TRBV6-3, so those segments were excluded. Linkage disequilibrium might explain the correlated functional status among segregating V segments, but an unknown experimental factor could not be excluded. When HLA alleles, especially DR and DQ, strongly co-occurred, TCR associations were difficult to assign to individual alleles. In both the original and validation cohorts, the classifier was reported to diagnose cytomegalovirus status with high specificity and sensitivity. While some public TCRs were present in many individuals, most TCR sequences turned up only very rarely across donors. At a false discovery rate of 0.05, a later analysis linked under 20,000 TCR beta sequences to specific HLA alleles. In a later analysis, several top co-occurrence clusters were reported to appear linked to parvovirus B19, influenza, CMV and Epstein-Barr virus. HLA typing was unavailable for some donors at each locus, so association tests used only the typed subset. The authors suggested that the approach could potentially be generalized to other disease states and immunological phenotypes. A later analysis found that HLA-associated TCR beta chains were more clonally expanded and had lower generation probabilities than equally common non-associated chains. The study gave a list of 150 to 200 TCR beta chains associated with cytomegalovirus. Only TCR beta chains were sequenced in this cohort, and the absence of alpha or paired-chain data limited detectable features. A cluster of highly shared sequence variants was judged likely to be a technical artifact of the sequencing pipeline. An association between a missense DCLRE1C variant and V-gene and J-gene trimming of TCR beta chains was found in a later genetic analysis and replicated in an independent cohort. According to a later analysis, most CMV-associated TCR beta chains appeared to be HLA-restricted, and the HLA associations seemed to be driven largely by CMV exposure. In a later genetic analysis, fewer N-insertions in productive TCRs were reported among donors in an Asian-associated ancestry cluster than the 666-donor mean. An earlier analysis of roughly 570 of the donors showed that most TCR beta V segments appeared in productive rearrangements either about 87% or about 30% of the time, which broadly matched IMGT annotations.

CDR1 and CDR2, per the germline V gene (reference sequence), are SGHKS and YYEKEE. The CDR3 numbers 14 residues from cysteine through phenylalanine. The read is trimmed to its CDR3 DNA, 42 bases read in frame from base 1. The V and J ends are trimmed by 4 bases and 4 bases, leaving 12 bases between them. As for this clone: This receptor's antigen is unknown. No qualities accompany the bases; no much larger clone lies one base away.

In total, 600 or so healthy bone marrow donors made up the cohort. At the time of sampling, every cohort member was nominally healthy, though immune exposures that went unrecorded were likely present. The donor was CMV seropositive and belonged to the group of 250 to 350 seropositive cohort members. A peripheral blood sample was collected from each donor, and TCR beta sequencing was performed on peripheral blood mononuclear cells. The Qiagen DNeasy Blood Extraction Kit was used to extract genomic DNA from the blood cell samples. The library was obtained by the immunoSEQ multiplex PCR assay. For the multiplex PCR, a mixture combining 60 forward primers for TCR Vbeta segments and 13 reverse primers for TCR Jbeta segments was used. A multiplex PCR assay on genomic DNA amplified the CDR3 region of rearranged TCR beta genes. The Illumina HiSeq System was used to sequence the amplified TCR beta libraries as 87-base-pair reads. Turning to the authors' computational methods: A later analysis tallied approximately 87 million unique TCR beta chains across the 666 repertoires, and approximately 11 million of those chains were shared by two or more donors. To remove PCR and sequencing errors, raw reads were error-corrected and collapsed into unique sequences using a nearest-neighbor algorithm that merged closely related sequences. To assign V, D and J gene segments, CDR3 sequences were aligned to IMGT reference sequences. For a sequence to be retained, at least a six-nucleotide match to both a V gene segment and a J gene segment was required. Rearrangements were called productive when the CDR3 lacked stop codons and stayed in frame with V and J; all others were non-productive. CDR3 was defined according to IMGT convention as the region running from the second conserved V-encoded cysteine to the conserved J-encoded phenylalanine. The earlier analysis of 450 to 750 of the donors excluded any sequence lacking an unambiguous match to a single V gene segment. An earlier analysis of fewer than 650 of the donors classified V segments as functional when productive rearrangements were above 56.7% and as segregating when the standard deviation between donors was above 5%. A statistical classification framework was developed to diagnose cytomegalovirus status using the catalog of TCR beta chain sequences. In a later analysis, TCR nucleotide sequences were compared against IMGT/GENE-DB human TR gene sequences so that V and J genes could be assigned. Using the TCRdist pipeline, a later analysis assigned CDR3 sequences along with most-parsimonious VDJ recombination scenarios. In a later analysis, every TCR beta chain was defined by the combination of its CDR3 amino acid sequence and its V-gene family, and reads without a unique V-gene family were dropped. To address suspected cross-contamination and a sequencing artifact, a later analysis removed approximately 590 highly shared, low-generation-probability nucleotide sequences. A later analysis calculated a clonal expansion index for each public chain from normalized within-repertoire ranks of inferred template counts. A later analysis computed generation probabilities with a VDJ recombination model fitted to out-of-frame rearrangements, and checked the results against IGoR. In a later analysis, hypergeometric tests were used to score TCR-TCR, TCR-HLA and TCR-CMV co-occurrence, with a repertoire-size bias correction applied to TCR pairs. In a later analysis, false discovery rates were estimated by permuting HLA or CMV assignments 20 times. In a later analysis, co-occurring TCRs were grouped using DBSCAN, with TCRdist sequence similarity added in when clustering inside HLA-allele-positive subsets. For co-occurrence clustering, repertoires with fewer than 30,000 or more than 120,000 public chains were excluded, along with roughly 5 repertoires with anomalous nucleotide sharing. The table comes from immuneACCESS by way of TCRdb, which keeps in-frame sequences with V and J called. Part of the clones is missing from these tables; in studies checked, under half for an unresolved V gene and the rest for unknown reasons. The DNA gave D and trimming, while V, J and clone size come from that table. Counted in this sample were 150,000 to 200,000 clones; roughly 82% of them appeared once. Of the sample, around 6.6% falls within the top ten clones.

The chain was built from TRBV5-5 and TRBJ1-3; the D gene is perhaps TRBD1, from 5 matching bases. The sequence derives from a man in his fifties in good health and CMV-seropositive. What was sequenced was PBMCs. CDR3 sequence: CASSPGGLGNTIYF. The nucleotide sequence reads as follows: TGTGCCAGCAGCCCCGGGGGTTTGGGAAACACCATATATTTT.